Listed here are 26 T cell receptor beta chains from one sample, sequenced in a study of CD8 T cells in ankylosing spondylitis. Each CDR3 protein is one row after TCRdb ran MiXCR on the 5' RACE reads. The profile covers approximately 100,000 distinct CDR3 sequences, with 24% appearing a single time and over 9% taken by the ten largest. Sequences were obtained from synovial fluid, either unsorted or a sorted T cell fraction (not recorded which). The receptors shown here come from a male donor with ankylosing spondylitis.

Only a few counts were recorded for this clonotype. The rearrangement links TRBV29-1 to TRBJ2-7; 7 nucleotides match TRBD2. The trim removed 7 bases at V and 2 bases at J, leaving 11 bases unmatched. Germline CDR1 is SQVTM and CDR2 is ANQGSEA. The CDR3 contains 14 residues. The CDR3 coding sequence is TGCAGCGCCAGCAGGAGGGAGGGCCCCTACGAGCAGTACTTC. This encodes CSASRREGPYEQYF.

This clonotype occurred a few times. The rearrangement links TRBV24-1 to TRBJ1-3; 7 nucleotides align to TRBD1. CDR3 length: 13 residues. Germline CDR1 reads KGHDR; CDR2 reads SFDVKD. Trimming took 2 bases from V and 10 from J; bases not matched to a gene: 4. As DNA, the CDR3 is TGTGCCACCAGTGATTGGACAGGCACGACCATATATTTT. It is translated as CATSDWTGTTIYF.

This clonotype was seen a handful of times. The chain combines TRBV4-2 with TRBJ2-5; a weak D match, TRBD2 (6 bases). The CDR3 spans 15 residues. The germline V gene encodes CDR1 LGHNA and CDR2 YNFKEQ. Trimming left V 1 base short and J 5 bases short, with 14 bases between. The CDR3 spells CASSQVHREWETQYF. The DNA of the CDR3 is TGTGCCAGCAGCCAAGTTCACCGGGAGTGGGAGACCCAGTACTTC.

This clonotype turned up a few times. This chain connects TRBV20-1 to TRBJ2-1; D is undetermined. Between the trimmed V and J ends, which lost 1 base and 8 bases, there was a span of 12 bases. This CDR3 is built from 13 residues. The germline V gene has CDR1 DFQATT and CDR2 SNEGSKA (reference sequence). CDR3 sequence (DNA): TGCAGTGCTAGAGGGGATCGTAGGGATGAGCAGTTCTTC. This sequence encodes CSARGDRRDEQFF.

This clonotype has only a few counts. The chain employs TRBV12-3 or TRBV12-4 and TRBJ1-6; 8 bases line up with TRBD1. J lost 7 bases, V lost 3 bases, and 5 bases had no gene match. This CDR3 has 15 residues. The CDR3 loop is CASSFGQGRNSPLHF. CDR3 DNA: TGTGCCAGCAGTTTCGGACAGGGTAGAAATTCACCCCTCCACTTT.

The chain joins TRBV7-8 to TRBJ1-2; D is ambiguous. V was pared by 5 bases and J by 3 bases, with 22 bases between. Per germline, CDR1 SGHVS and CDR2 FQNEAQ. This CDR3 has 17 residues. The CDR3 DNA reads as TGTGCCAGCAGCCATCCGGGCAGTAACCCCCCGTACTATGGCTACACCTTC. It yields the protein CASSHPGSNPPYYGYTF.

This chain connects TRBV15 to TRBJ1-5; TRBD1 is a possible D gene (6 bases). CDR1 and CDR2 from the germline V gene are LNHNV and YYDKDF (reference sequence). V shed 5 bases and J shed 3 bases, with 20 bases lying between them. CDR3 length equals 17 residues. The CDR3 sequence: CATSPRPRGTLNQPQHF. CDR3 bases: TGTGCCACCAGCCCCCGCCCCCGCGGGACACTCAATCAGCCCCAGCATTTT.

This clonotype came up a few times. The gene calls are TRBV20-1 and TRBJ2-3, with 11 positions matching TRBD2. The CDR3 totals 14 residues. Unmatched junction bases numbered 2, after V lost 4 bases and J lost 2 bases. Germline V gene sequence: CDR1 DFQATT, CDR2 SNEGSKA (reference sequence). CDR3 nucleotides: TGCAGTGCTAAGACTAGCGGGAACACAGATACGCAGTATTTT. It is translated as CSAKTSGNTDTQYF.

This clonotype was seen many times. The chain uses TRBV20-1 and TRBJ2-3; perhaps D is TRBD1 or TRBD2 (7 bases each). Germline CDR1 DFQATT, CDR2 SNEGSKA (reference sequence). The CDR3 has 17 residues. Trimming took off 5 bases at V and 0 bases at J, with 21 bases between the two ends. CDR3 coding DNA: TGCAGTGCTTTCCCAGGGGGAGGGCCTATCAGCACAGATACGCAGTATTTT. Translated, it gives CSAFPGGGPISTDTQYF.

This chain joins TRBV28 and TRBJ2-7, with TRBD1 matching 11 bases. The CDR3 totals 16 residues. V shed 6 bases, J shed 1 base, and the junction held 8 bases outside the gene matches. Germline loops: CDR1 MDHEN, CDR2 SYDVKM. The CDR3 nucleotides read TGTGCCAGCAGCCTGAGCGGGACAGGGGGATCCTACGAGCAGTACGTC. Its protein product is CASSLSGTGGSYEQYV.

There are many counts of this clonotype. V and J are TRBV20-1 and TRBJ1-2; D perhaps matches TRBD1 (5 bases). The germline CDR1 and CDR2 sequences are DFQATT and SNEGSKA (reference sequence). Deletions cut 2 bases from V and 4 bases from J, with 14 bases between. There are 14 residues in the CDR3. The CDR3 sequence is CSARRDSSAYGYTF. The CDR3 nucleotides read TGCAGTGCTAGACGGGACTCCTCCGCCTATGGCTACACCTTC.

A few counts support this clonotype. The genes are TRBV5-1 and TRBJ2-2; 7 bases fit TRBD1. J was trimmed by 2 bases and V by 4 bases; bases with no gene match: 5. The CDR3 extends over 15 amino acids. From germline, CDR1 is SGHRS and CDR2 YFSETQ. CDR3 sequence (DNA): TGCGCCAGCAGCCCGGGACAGCAAAACACCGGGGAGCTGTTTTTT. Translating gives CASSPGQQNTGELFF.

This chain connects TRBV18 to TRBJ1-5, with 10 positions matching TRBD1. The CDR3 totals 15 residues. Germline V gene sequence: CDR1 KGHSH, CDR2 LQKENI. V was clipped by 5 bases and J by 5 bases; unmatched bases: 6. CDR3 DNA: TGTGCCAGCTCATCAACCGGGACAGGGGATCAGCCCCAGCATTTT. Amino acid sequence: CASSSTGTGDQPQHF.

The chain links TRBV12-3 or TRBV12-4 to TRBJ2-1, with D tentatively TRBD1 or TRBD2 (5 bases each). This CDR3 has 15 residues. With 6 bases removed from V and 6 bases from J, the gap between germline ends came to 18 bases. CDR3 sequence reads: CASRSRDLTPNEQFF. The CDR3 nucleotides are TGTGCCAGCAGGAGCCGGGACCTAACCCCCAATGAGCAGTTCTTC.

Only a few counts were recorded for this clonotype. The chain has TRBV6-6 and TRBJ1-4; D gene uncertain. This CDR3 region has 12 residues. Trimming removed 4 bases at V and 14 bases at J, with 14 bases between. Per germline, CDR1 MNHNY and CDR2 SVGAGI (reference sequence). CDR3: CASSSDLGPLFF. The CDR3 bases are TGTGCCAGCAGTTCGGATCTCGGACCTCTGTTTTTT.

The V and J genes are TRBV6-1 and TRBJ2-1, with 10 bases fitting TRBD2. The V and J ends lost 5 bases and 7 bases, in that order; junction bases with no gene match: 8. The germline gives CDR1 MNHNS, CDR2 SASEGT. This CDR3 region has 15 residues. The CDR3, as DNA: TGTGCCAGCAGTACCACTAGCGGGATGTCGAATGAGCAGTTCTTC. It encodes CASSTTSGMSNEQFF.

This clonotype occurred a few times. The chain recombines TRBV12-3 or TRBV12-4 with TRBJ2-3; D unclear. Trimming took 6 bases from V and 6 from J, leaving 10 bases between them. The CDR3 spans 12 residues. The DNA for the CDR3 is TGTGCCAGCAGCCTCTCCGGGGATACGCAGTATTTT. Translated, it gives CASSLSGDTQYF.

The chain couples TRBV20-1 to TRBJ2-5, with a possible D match to TRBD1 (5 bases). CDR1 is DFQATT, CDR2 SNEGSKA, per germline (reference sequence). The CDR3 sequence is 13 residues long. V lost 3 bases and J 4 bases, leaving 12 bases between the germline ends. The chain's CDR3 is CSARGQPLETQYF. In nucleotides, the CDR3 is TGCAGTGCTAGGGGGCAGCCCTTAGAGACCCAGTACTTC.

This chain joins TRBV2 and TRBJ2-2, with D perhaps TRBD2 (5 bases). Germline loops: CDR1 SNHLY, CDR2 FYNNEI. The CDR3 runs to 17 residues. V lost 0 bases and J lost 0, with 11 bases in between. The CDR3 DNA reads as TGTGCCAGCAGTGAAGCGCCTCCAGCGGCGAACACCGGGGAGCTGTTTTTT. This gives the protein CASSEAPPAANTGELFF.

V and J are TRBV7-8 and TRBJ1-2; D possibly corresponds to TRBD1 (5 bases). Germline values: CDR1 SGHVS, CDR2 FQNEAQ. The CDR3 is made up of 14 amino acids. The ends were cut back, 4 bases at V and 8 bases at J, with 17 bases in the middle. As DNA, the CDR3 is TGTGCCAGCAGCTCCACCGGCGTTTGGGGGGGCTACACCTTC. It codes for CASSSTGVWGGYTF.

This clonotype was counted between two and nine times. The CDR3: CSVEVRQEQFF. CDR3 bases: TGCAGCGTTGAAGTCCGGCAGGAGCAGTTCTTC. The rearrangement links TRBV29-1 to TRBJ2-1, with no clear D. This CDR3 spans 11 amino acids. Germline V gives CDR1 SQVTM, CDR2 ANQGSEA. V gave up 1 base and J gave up 10 bases, with 8 bases separating them.

The genes are TRBV4-1 and TRBJ2-2; D ambiguous. CDR3 size: 14 residues. The V end was cut by 0 bases, the J end by 5 bases, with 7 bases between. Germline lookup yields CDR1 MGHRA and CDR2 YSYEKL. The CDR3 loop is CASSQDQWTGELFF. The DNA of the CDR3 is TGCGCCAGCAGCCAAGATCAGTGGACCGGGGAGCTGTTTTTT.

This clonotype turned up a few times. The chain couples TRBV19 to TRBJ2-7, with D perhaps TRBD1 (5 bases). This CDR3 has 15 residues. The germline V gene has CDR1 LNHDA and CDR2 SQIVND (reference sequence). The V gene lost 4 bases and the J gene lost 0 bases, with 13 bases spanning the gap. In nucleotides, the CDR3 is TGTGCCAGTAGTACGGACAACTATCACTCCTACGAGCAGTACTTC. It translates to CASSTDNYHSYEQYF.

This clonotype has a count of ten or more. J is TRBJ2-7 and V is TRBV5-1, with D possibly being TRBD1 or TRBD2 (5 bases each). V gave up 0 bases and J gave up 2 bases, with 18 bases separating them. CDR3 length equals 17 residues. CDR1 is SGHRS, CDR2 YFSETQ, per germline. The CDR3 DNA sequence: TGCGCCAGCAGCTTGGCCGGCAGGGAGCGGATCCCCTACGAGCAGTACGTC. Protein sequence: CASSLAGRERIPYEQYV.

The chain carries TRBV25-1 and TRBJ2-1; either TRBD1 or TRBD2 may supply D (5 bases each). CDR3 length: 16 residues. Between the trimmed V and J ends, which lost 2 bases and 1 base, there was a span of 12 bases. The germline gives CDR1 MGHDK, CDR2 SYGVNS. CDR3 region: CASSEGGGASYNEQFF. CDR3 DNA sequence: TGTGCCAGCAGTGAAGGTGGGGGAGCTTCCTACAATGAGCAGTTCTTC.

This clonotype has only a few counts. This chain connects TRBV5-4 to TRBJ1-1; the match to TRBD1 covers 10 bases. The CDR3 is 15 residues long. The V segment lost 6 bases and the J segment 3 bases; nucleotides outside the gene matches: 8. CDR1 SGHNT and CDR2 YYREEE come from the germline V gene (reference sequence). CDR3 residues: CASNRQGARDTEAFF. CDR3 sequence (DNA): TGTGCCAGCAACCGACAGGGGGCTAGGGACACTGAAGCTTTCTTT.